This T cell receptor (beta chain) was identified in a study of naive and memory T cell subsets (dated 2017 in TCRdb). For the study in its entirety: Sorted naive and memory T cell subsets from peripheral blood were analyzed in the study using a UMI-based, open-source pipeline for TCR alpha and beta sequencing. IgG serology results and the functional CMV T cell responses were in complete agreement. RNA was DNase-treated and reverse transcribed with TCR constant-region primers, mostly using SuperScript III.

Paper-wide results and their limitations: TCR abundance followed a power law whose exponent differed between naive and memory subsets but was consistent across the three individuals. In both CD4 and CD8 cells, the Gini index increased while Shannon and inverse Simpson diversity decreased from naive through CM, EM and EMRA. The repertoire findings for the naive and memory subsets could not be validated, as no ground truth was available. Each clonotype was defined as a single alpha or beta chain sequence rather than as a paired alpha/beta receptor. RNA-based TCR counts may be influenced by expression changes linked to T cell activation and differentiation. Naive repertoires, especially CD8, contained a few larger clonotypes, possibly memory cells re-expressing CD45RA. After error correction, only a single occurrence was seen for over 85% of naive TCR sequences, so much steeper abundance distributions were produced than in memory subsets.

The library was built by means of UMI-ligation and nested PCR. The beta constant-region primer was an equimolar mix of two oligonucleotides covering both TRBC1 and TRBC2. Four rounds of PCR, combining the SP2 primer with nested alpha and beta constant-region primers, were used to amplify the ligated cDNA. A single-stranded oligonucleotide containing the SP2 primer and a 12-nucleotide UMI was joined to the 3' end of the cDNA by T4 RNA ligase 1. The ligation reaction was kept at 16 degrees C for roughly 18-24 hours. PCR2 was typically performed as a SYBR Green qPCR and was stopped at a predetermined threshold so that over-amplification was prevented. All purifications after the first were performed with Agencourt AMPure XP magnetic beads. Libraries were quantified by Qubit and checked on a TapeStation, with a main peak expected near 650 bp. Pooled libraries were sequenced on an Illumina MiSeq with v2 2x251 paired-end kits, typically giving roughly 0.95-2.1 million reads per sample. Each sample library was pooled at approximately 4 nM, and roughly 5-8% PhiX was included to improve cluster recognition. The study's processing was this. Decombinator assigned V and J genes to Demultiplexor-processed FASTQ reads by tag matching, allowing a single base-pair mismatch. Collapsinator relied on UMIs to fix sequencing errors as well as frequency errors caused by PCR heterogeneity. TCRs were translated and CDR3s were extracted from the conserved cysteine to the FGXG phenylalanine by CDR3Translator, with non-productive sequences being flagged. Gini, Shannon entropy and inverse Simpson indices were calculated on repertoires that had been subsampled to equal numbers of UMI-defined TCRs. Clonotype abundance distributions were fitted to a power law by maximum likelihood within the linear range. Similar UMI counts, unique TCR numbers and clonal distributions were obtained with the pipeline and with MIGEC on one naive CD8 sample. One analysis removed from the naive repertoire any naive TCRs that were also found in any memory subset from the same donor. The repertoires were searched for 6,000 to 9,500 CMV-associated CDR3 sequences that had been compiled from VDJdb and a published dataset. TCRdb redid the processing of the public reads, applying fastp at Q25 and MiXCR, and retained in-frame beta chains. Rows are combined by CDR3 protein, so each entry shows the most common genes and DNA. It is TCRdb's table, rather than the study itself, that gives the V and J calls and clone size. The sample table records roughly 100,000 distinct CDR3 sequences; 10% to 12% of these occur just once. The biggest ten clones account for more than 0.11% of the sample.

From the second PCR step onward, the TCR alpha chain libraries and the TCR beta chain libraries were amplified separately. To determine each donor's CMV status, fresh PBMCs were stimulated overnight with CMV viral lysate, and IFNgamma production from CD4+ T cells was then assessed. CD4 T cells were positively selected using Miltenyi beads, after which CD8 T cells were positively selected from the CD4-negative fraction. Cells were stained for CD3, CD4, CD8, CD45RA, CD27 and a live/dead dye and were sorted on a BD Aria II into four subsets based on CD45RA and CD27. Blood was obtained from a few healthy volunteers, and the blood from each volunteer was fractionated into CD4 and CD8 T cells and subsequently into four differentiation subsets. Approximately 130 ml of peripheral blood was drawn per donor, and PBMC were isolated by Ficoll-Paque PLUS density-gradient centrifugation. Sorted cells were lysed in RLT buffer, after which RNA was extracted using a Qiagen RNeasy kit and stored at -80 degrees C.

The junction carries 13 bases between V and J, which are trimmed by 7 bases and 0 bases respectively. The CDR3 measures 14 amino acids from cysteine to phenylalanine. Just the 42-base CDR3 DNA is kept, in frame starting at base 1. With regard to this clonotype: Its binding antigen is unknown. Nothing much larger sits one base from this clone, and base qualities are not available.

The V and J genes are TRBV12-3 or TRBV12-4 and TRBJ2-7; the D gene is possibly TRBD1, with 6 bases matching. Sequenced input: naive CD4+ T cells from blood. Sample cell subset or site, as interpreted from the label and publication: naive T cells, CD45RA high CD27+. The receptor's source is a human donor in good health. Here the CDR3 is given as CASTIDRHSYEQYF. The bases read TGTGCCAGCACCATTGACAGGCACTCCTACGAGCAGTACTTC.